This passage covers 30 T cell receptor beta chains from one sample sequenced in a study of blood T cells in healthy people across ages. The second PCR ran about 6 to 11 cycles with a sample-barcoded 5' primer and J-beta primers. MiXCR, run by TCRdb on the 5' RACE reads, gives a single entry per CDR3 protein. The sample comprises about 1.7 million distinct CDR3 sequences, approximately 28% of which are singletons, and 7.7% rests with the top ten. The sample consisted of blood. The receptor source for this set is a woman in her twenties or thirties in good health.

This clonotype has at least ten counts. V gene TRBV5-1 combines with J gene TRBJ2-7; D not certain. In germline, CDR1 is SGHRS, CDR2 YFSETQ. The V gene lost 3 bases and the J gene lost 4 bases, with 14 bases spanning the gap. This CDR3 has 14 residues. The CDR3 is CASSSEGSRYEQYF. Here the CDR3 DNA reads TGCGCCAGCAGCTCCGAAGGCAGCAGGTACGAGCAGTACTTC. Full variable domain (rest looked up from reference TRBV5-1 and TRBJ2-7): KAGVTQTPRYLIKTRGQQVTLSCSPISGHRSVSWYQQTPGQGLQFLFEYFSETQRNKGNFPGRFSGRQFSNSRSEMNVSTLELGDSALYLCASSSEGSRYEQYFGPGTRLTVT.

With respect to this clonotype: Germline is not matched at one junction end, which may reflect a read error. CDR3 bases: TGTGCCGGCAGCTTAGACTACTACGAGCAGTACTTC. Amino acids: CAGSLDYYEQYF. V is TRBV7-9 and J is TRBJ2-7, with a tentative D call TRBD2 (5 bases). Germline assignment: CDR1 SEHNR and CDR2 FQNEAQ (reference sequence). This CDR3 is built from 12 residues.

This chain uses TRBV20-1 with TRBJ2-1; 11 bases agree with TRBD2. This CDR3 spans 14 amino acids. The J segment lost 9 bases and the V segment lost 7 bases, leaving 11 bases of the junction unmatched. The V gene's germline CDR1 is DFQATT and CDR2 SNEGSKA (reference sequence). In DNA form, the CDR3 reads TGCAGTGGGGCTAGCGGGGGGTTTCTGGGTGAGCAGTTCTTC. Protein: CSGASGGFLGEQFF.

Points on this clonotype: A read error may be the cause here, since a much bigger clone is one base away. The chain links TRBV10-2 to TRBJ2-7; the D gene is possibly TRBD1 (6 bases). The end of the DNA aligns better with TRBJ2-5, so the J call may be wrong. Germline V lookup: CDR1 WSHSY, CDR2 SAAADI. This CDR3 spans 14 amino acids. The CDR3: CASCRTGIQETQYF. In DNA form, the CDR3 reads TGCGCCAGCTGCCGAACAGGGATCCAAGAGACCCAGTACTTC.

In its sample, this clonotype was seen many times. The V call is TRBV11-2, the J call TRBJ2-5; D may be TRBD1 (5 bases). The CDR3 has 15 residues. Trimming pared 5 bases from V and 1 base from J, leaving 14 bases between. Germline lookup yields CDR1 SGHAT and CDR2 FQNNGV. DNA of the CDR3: TGTGCCAGCAGCATAGGGGTACGAGTCCAAGAGACCCAGTACTTC. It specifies CASSIGVRVQETQYF.

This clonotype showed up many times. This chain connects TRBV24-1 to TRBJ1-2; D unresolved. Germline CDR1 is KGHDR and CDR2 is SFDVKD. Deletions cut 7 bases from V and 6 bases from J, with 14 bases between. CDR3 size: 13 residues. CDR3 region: CATSPSSSHGYTF. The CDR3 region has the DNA TGTGCCACCAGCCCGAGCTCCAGCCATGGCTACACCTTC.

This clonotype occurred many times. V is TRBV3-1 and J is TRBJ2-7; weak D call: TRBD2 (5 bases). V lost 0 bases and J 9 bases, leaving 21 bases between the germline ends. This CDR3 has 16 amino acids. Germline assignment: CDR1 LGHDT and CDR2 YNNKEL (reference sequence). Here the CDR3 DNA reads TGTGCCAGCAGCCAAGAGGACGGACTGGGGTACCTGGTGCAGTACTTC. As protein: CASSQEDGLGYLVQYF.

In DNA, the CDR3 is TGCAGTGCTAGAGATCAACGCCAGCTTAGTCAGCCCCAGCATTTT. This encodes CSARDQRQLSQPQHF. The V and J genes are TRBV20-1 and TRBJ1-5; D unclear. V lost 0 bases, J lost 6 bases, and 15 bases lay in between. The germline gives CDR1 DFQATT, CDR2 SNEGSKA (reference sequence). The CDR3 extends over 15 amino acids.

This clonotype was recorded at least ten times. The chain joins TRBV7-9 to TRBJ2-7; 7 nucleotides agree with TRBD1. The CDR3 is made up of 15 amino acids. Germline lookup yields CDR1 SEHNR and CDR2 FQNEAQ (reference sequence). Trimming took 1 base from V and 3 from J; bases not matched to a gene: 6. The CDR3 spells CASSLGRQGIYEQYF. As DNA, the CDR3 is TGTGCCAGCAGCTTAGGGCGACAGGGTATCTACGAGCAGTACTTC.

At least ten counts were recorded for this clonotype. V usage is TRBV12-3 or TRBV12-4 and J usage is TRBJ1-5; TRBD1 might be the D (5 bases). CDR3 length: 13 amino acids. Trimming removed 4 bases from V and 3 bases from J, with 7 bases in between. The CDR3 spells CASSWGNNQPQHF. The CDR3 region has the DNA TGTGCCAGCAGTTGGGGGAACAATCAGCCCCAGCATTTT.

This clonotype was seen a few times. This CDR3 is CASSGGTVSLENEQYF. The CDR3 DNA is TGTGCCAGCAGTGGAGGGACAGTTTCCTTGGAAAACGAGCAGTACTTC. This chain connects TRBV25-1 to TRBJ2-7, with TRBD1 matching over 7 bases. Germline V gives CDR1 MGHDK, CDR2 SYGVNS. V lost 4 bases and J lost 5; bases outside the gene matches: 14. The CDR3 sequence is 16 residues long.

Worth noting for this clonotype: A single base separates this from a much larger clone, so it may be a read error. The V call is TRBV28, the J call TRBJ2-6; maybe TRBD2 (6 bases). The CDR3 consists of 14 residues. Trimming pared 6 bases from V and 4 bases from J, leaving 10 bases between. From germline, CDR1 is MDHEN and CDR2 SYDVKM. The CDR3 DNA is TGTGCCAGCAGGGGGAGGCGGGGGGCCAACGTCCTGACTTTC. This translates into CASRGRRGANVLTF.

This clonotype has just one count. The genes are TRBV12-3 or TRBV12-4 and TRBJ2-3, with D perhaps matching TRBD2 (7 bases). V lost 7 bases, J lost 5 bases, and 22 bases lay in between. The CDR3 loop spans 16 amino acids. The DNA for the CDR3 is TGTGCCAGCACTACGAGACTAACGGGGGGACAAGATACGCAGTATTTT. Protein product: CASTTRLTGGQDTQYF.

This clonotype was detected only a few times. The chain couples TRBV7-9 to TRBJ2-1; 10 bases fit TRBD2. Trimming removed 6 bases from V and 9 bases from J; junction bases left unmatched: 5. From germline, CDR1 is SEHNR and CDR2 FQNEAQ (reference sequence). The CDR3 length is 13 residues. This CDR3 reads CASRSSGSGEQFF. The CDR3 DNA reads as TGTGCCAGCAGGTCTAGCGGGAGCGGTGAGCAGTTCTTC.

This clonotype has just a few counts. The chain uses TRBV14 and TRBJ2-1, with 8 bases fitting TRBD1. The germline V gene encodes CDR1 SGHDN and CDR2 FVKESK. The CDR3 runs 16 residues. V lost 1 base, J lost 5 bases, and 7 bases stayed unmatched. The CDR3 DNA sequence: TGTGCCAGCAGCCAAGTTCGAGGACAGGGAAACAATGAGCAGTTCTTC. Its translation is CASSQVRGQGNNEQFF.

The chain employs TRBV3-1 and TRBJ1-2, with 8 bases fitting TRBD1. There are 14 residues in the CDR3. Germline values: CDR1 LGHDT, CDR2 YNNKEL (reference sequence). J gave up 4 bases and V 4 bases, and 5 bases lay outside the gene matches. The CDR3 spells CASSPTGVSYGYTF. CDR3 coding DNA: TGTGCCAGCAGCCCGACAGGGGTCTCCTATGGCTACACCTTC. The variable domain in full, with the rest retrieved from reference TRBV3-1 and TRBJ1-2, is DTAVSQTPKYLVTQMGNDKSIKCEQNLGHDTMYWYKQDSKKFLKIMFSYNNKELIINETVPNRFSPKSPDKAHLNLHINSLELGDSAVYFCASSPTGVSYGYTFGSGTRLTVV.

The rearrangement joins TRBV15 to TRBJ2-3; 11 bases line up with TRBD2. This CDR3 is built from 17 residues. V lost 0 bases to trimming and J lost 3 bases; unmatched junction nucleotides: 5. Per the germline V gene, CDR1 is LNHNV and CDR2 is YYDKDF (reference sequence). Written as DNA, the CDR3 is TGTGCCACCAGCAGAGACCGAACTAGCGGGGGAACAGATACGCAGTATTTT. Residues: CATSRDRTSGGTDTQYF. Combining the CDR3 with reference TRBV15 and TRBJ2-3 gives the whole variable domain DAMVIQNPRYQVTQFGKPVTLSCSQTLNHNVMYWYQQKSSQAPKLLFHYYDKDFNNEADTPDNFQSRRPNTSFCFLDIRSPGLGDTAMYLCATSRDRTSGGTDTQYFGPGTRLTVL.

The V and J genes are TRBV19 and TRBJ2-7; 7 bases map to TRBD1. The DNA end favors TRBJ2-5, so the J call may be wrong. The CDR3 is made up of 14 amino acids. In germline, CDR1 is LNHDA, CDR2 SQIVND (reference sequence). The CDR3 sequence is CASSRDSRQETQYF. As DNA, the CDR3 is TGTGCCAGTAGTAGGGACAGTCGACAAGAGACCCAGTACTTC.

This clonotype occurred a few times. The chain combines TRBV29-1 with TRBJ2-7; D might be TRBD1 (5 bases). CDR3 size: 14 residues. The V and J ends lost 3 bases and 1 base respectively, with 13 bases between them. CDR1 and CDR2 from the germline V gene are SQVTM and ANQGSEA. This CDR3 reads CSVDWGSPSYEQYF. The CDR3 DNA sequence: TGCAGCGTTGATTGGGGCAGCCCTTCCTACGAGCAGTACTTC.

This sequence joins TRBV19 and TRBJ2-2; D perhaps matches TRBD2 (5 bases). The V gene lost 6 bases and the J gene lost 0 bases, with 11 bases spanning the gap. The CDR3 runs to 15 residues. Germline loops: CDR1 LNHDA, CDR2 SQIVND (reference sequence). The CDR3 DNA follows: TGTGCCAGTAGCCCCGGTAGCGCGAACACCGGGGAGCTGTTTTTT. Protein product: CASSPGSANTGELFF.

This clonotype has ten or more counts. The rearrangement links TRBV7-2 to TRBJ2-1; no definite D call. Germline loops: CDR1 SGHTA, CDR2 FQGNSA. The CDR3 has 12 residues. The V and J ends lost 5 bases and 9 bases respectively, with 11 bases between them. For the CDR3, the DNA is TGTGCCAGCAGCCGCTATTATGGTGAGCAGTTCTTC. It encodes CASSRYYGEQFF.

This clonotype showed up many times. Written as DNA, the CDR3 is TGTGCCAGCAGCTTAGCGGGCGGGAGTGATGAGCAGTTCTTC. Translated: CASSLAGGSDEQFF. The chain uses TRBV7-2 and TRBJ2-1; 7 nucleotides match TRBD2. Germline V lookup: CDR1 SGHTA, CDR2 FQGNSA. The CDR3 is 14 residues long. The junction had 4 bases not matched to a gene; V was cut back by 0 bases and J by 8 bases.

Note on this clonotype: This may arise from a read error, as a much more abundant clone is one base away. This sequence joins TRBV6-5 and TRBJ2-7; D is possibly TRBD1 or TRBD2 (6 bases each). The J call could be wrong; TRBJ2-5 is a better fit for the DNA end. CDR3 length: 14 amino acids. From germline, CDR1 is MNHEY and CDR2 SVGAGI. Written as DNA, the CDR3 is TGTGCCAGCAGTTACGGGGGGCGCAGTGAGACCCAGTACTTC. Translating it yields CASSYGGRSETQYF.

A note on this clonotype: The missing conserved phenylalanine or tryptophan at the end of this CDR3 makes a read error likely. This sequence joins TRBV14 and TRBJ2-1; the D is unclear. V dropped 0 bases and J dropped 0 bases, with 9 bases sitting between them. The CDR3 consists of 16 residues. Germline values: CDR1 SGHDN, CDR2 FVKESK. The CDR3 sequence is CASSQDPGDSYNEQFV. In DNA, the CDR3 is TGTGCCAGCAGCCAAGATCCCGGAGACTCCTACAATGAGCAGTTCGTC.

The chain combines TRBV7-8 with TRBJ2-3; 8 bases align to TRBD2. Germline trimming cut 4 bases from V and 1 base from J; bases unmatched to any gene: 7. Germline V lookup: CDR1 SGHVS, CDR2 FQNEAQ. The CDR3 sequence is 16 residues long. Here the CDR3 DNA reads TGTGCCAGCAGCTCCCCCCGGGGGGGGCGCACAGATACGCAGTATTTT. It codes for CASSSPRGGRTDTQYF.

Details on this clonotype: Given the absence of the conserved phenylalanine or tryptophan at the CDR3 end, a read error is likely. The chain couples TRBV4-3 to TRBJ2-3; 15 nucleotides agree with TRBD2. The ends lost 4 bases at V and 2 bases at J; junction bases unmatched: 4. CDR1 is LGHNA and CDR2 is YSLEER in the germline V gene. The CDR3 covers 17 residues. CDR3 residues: CASSPGLAGGYTDTQYL. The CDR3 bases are TGCGCCAGCAGCCCGGGACTAGCGGGAGGATACACAGATACGCAGTATTTG.

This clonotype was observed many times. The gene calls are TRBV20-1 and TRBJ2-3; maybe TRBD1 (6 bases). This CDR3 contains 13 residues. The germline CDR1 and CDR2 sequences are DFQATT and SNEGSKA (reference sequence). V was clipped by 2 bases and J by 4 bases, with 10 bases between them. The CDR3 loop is CSARHRESDTQYF. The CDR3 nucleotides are TGCAGTGCTAGACACAGGGAATCAGATACGCAGTATTTT.

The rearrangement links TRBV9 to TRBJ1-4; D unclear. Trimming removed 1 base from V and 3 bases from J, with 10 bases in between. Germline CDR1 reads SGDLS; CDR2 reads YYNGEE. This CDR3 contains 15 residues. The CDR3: CASSVSMVANEKLFF. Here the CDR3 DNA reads TGTGCCAGCAGCGTATCGATGGTGGCTAATGAAAAACTGTTTTTT. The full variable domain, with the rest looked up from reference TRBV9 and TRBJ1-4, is DSGVTQTPKHLITATGQRVTLRCSPRSGDLSVYWYQQSLDQGLQFLIQYYNGEERAKGNILERFSAQQFPDLHSELNLSSLELGDSALYFCASSVSMVANEKLFFGSGTQLSVL.

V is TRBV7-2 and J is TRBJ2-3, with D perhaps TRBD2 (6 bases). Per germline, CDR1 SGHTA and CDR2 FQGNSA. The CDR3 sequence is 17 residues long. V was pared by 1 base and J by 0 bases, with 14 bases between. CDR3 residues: CASSLGRAGASTDTQYF. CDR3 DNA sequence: TGTGCCAGCAGCTTAGGGAGGGCGGGTGCTAGCACAGATACGCAGTATTTT.

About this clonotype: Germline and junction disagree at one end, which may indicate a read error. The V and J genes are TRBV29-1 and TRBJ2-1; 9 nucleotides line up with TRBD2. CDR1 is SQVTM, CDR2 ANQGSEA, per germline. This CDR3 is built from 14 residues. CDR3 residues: CNVYLAGRSDEQFF. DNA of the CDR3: TGTAACGTATATCTAGCGGGAAGGTCAGATGAGCAGTTCTTC.